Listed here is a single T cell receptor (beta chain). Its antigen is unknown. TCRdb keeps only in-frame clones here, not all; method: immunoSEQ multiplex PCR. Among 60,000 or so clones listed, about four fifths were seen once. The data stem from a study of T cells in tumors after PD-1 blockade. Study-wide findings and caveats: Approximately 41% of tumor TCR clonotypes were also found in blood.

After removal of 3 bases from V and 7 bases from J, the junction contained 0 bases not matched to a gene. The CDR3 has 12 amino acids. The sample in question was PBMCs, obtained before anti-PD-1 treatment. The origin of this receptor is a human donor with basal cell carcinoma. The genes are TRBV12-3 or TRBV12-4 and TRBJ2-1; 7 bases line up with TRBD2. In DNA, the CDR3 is TGTGCCAGCAGTTTCGGGGGGAATGAGCAGTTCTTC. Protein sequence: CASSFGGNEQFF.